This T cell receptor beta chain was retrieved from a study of T cell responses to AZD1222 COVID-19 vaccine. CDR1 and CDR2 from the germline V gene are MGHRA and YSYEKL. The CDR3 covers 17 residues. Trimming took 0 bases from V and 4 from J, leaving 16 bases between them. Worth noting for this clone: The antigen is unknown.

Whole-study results and caveats: Just a handful of AZD1222 recipients tested seropositive at baseline. All repertoire sampling was performed exclusively after the peak T cell response. Reportedly, nearly half of unique spike TCRs recognized epitopes outside B.1.351/B.1.1.7 mutations. Regions 160-218 and 743-854 dominated among vaccine-associated CD4 TCRs spanning spike.

Profiled with immunoSEQ multiplex PCR; TCRdb holds only in-frame clones, not every one. Of some 90,000 clones in the sample, approximately 86% are singletons; the top ten hold about 8%. The clonotype comes from an adult in good health. The material was peripheral blood, obtained on day 0 of AZD1222 vaccination. This sequence joins TRBV4-1 and TRBJ1-3; D unclear. In nucleotides, the CDR3 is TGCGCCAGCAGCCAAGAAGGCCTCAGAGGGCCCGGAAACACCATATATTTT. The encoded protein is CASSQEGLRGPGNTIYF.